The 25 T cell receptor beta chains reported below all come from one sample, sequenced in a study of blood T cell repertoires in COVID-19. Generated by immunoSEQ multiplex PCR, the TCRdb table keeps only in-frame clones and is missing some. The repertoire holds roughly 500,000 clones, 89% seen once, with over 0.7% in the top ten. Sequencing was performed on peripheral blood. These receptors came from a man younger than 30 with COVID-19, enrolled during active disease.

CDR3 nucleotides: TGTGCCAGCAGTTTTGGGGCGCTCGCAGGGGCCATAGAGACCCAGTACTTC. Protein sequence: CASSFGALAGAIETQYF. J is TRBJ2-5 and V is TRBV28; D may be TRBD1 (6 bases). The CDR3 covers 17 residues. The V and J ends lost 3 bases and 4 bases respectively, with 21 bases between them. In germline, CDR1 is MDHEN, CDR2 SYDVKM.

V usage is TRBV2 and J usage is TRBJ2-2; D might be TRBD1 (6 bases). Germline CDR1 SNHLY, CDR2 FYNNEI. Trimming took off 5 bases at V and 4 bases at J, with 20 bases between the two ends. The length of the CDR3 is 17 residues. CDR3 in amino acids: CASSRNGLGASTGELFF. The CDR3 DNA is TGTGCCAGCAGTCGAAACGGGTTGGGGGCAAGCACCGGGGAGCTGTTTTTT.

The rearrangement joins TRBV29-1 to TRBJ2-1; D unclear. The CDR3 extends over 13 amino acids. Germline V gives CDR1 SQVTM, CDR2 ANQGSEA. The CDR3 spells CSIGSSSYNEQFF. In nucleotides, the CDR3 is TGCAGTATAGGCTCTAGCTCCTACAATGAGCAGTTCTTC.

This clone was picked up a small number of times. The chain recombines TRBV9 with TRBJ2-3, with TRBD2 identical over 9 bases. This CDR3 is built from 16 residues. Germline lookup yields CDR1 SGDLS and CDR2 YYNGEE. V was clipped by 4 bases and J by 2 bases; unmatched bases: 8. As DNA, the CDR3 is TGTGCCAGCAGCCCTCGTAGCGGGGGTATCACAGATACGCAGTATTTT. The encoded protein is CASSPRSGGITDTQYF.

This clone showed up just a few times. J is TRBJ2-3 and V is TRBV5-4; a possible D gene is TRBD2 (5 bases). V was trimmed by 4 bases and J by 5 bases, leaving 11 bases between them. Germline V gene data show CDR1 as SGHNT and CDR2 as YYREEE (reference sequence). The CDR3 is 13 residues long. The CDR3 sequence is CASSQTLVDTQYF. The DNA for the CDR3 is TGTGCCAGCAGCCAAACACTAGTAGATACGCAGTATTTT.

The rearrangement links TRBV6-1 to TRBJ2-7; TRBD1 agrees at 8 bases. V lost 1 base, J lost 7 bases, and 9 bases stayed unmatched. Looked up from germline, CDR1 is MNHNS and CDR2 is SASEGT. The CDR3 covers 15 residues. The CDR3 sequence: CASSEDRGSRREQYF. The DNA for the CDR3 is TGTGCCAGCAGTGAAGACAGGGGGTCCCGGCGGGAGCAGTACTTC.

Written as DNA, the CDR3 is TGTGCCAGTAGTATACAGGGGGCAGGTGGAAACACCATATATTTT. This gives the protein CASSIQGAGGNTIYF. The V call is TRBV19, the J call TRBJ1-3; TRBD1 agrees at 8 bases. The CDR3 is 15 residues long. With V trimmed by 2 bases and J by 3 bases, 3 bases remained unmatched. CDR1 LNHDA and CDR2 SQIVND come from the germline V gene (reference sequence).

This clone was observed a single time. The CDR3, as DNA: TGCGCCAGCAGCAACCGGGACAAGAACTACGAGCAGTACTTC. Its translation is CASSNRDKNYEQYF. This chain uses TRBV5-1 with TRBJ2-7, with D perhaps TRBD1 (6 bases). This CDR3 is built from 14 residues. The V and J ends lost 4 bases and 3 bases respectively, with 14 bases between them. Germline V lookup: CDR1 SGHRS, CDR2 YFSETQ.

The chain joins TRBV2 to TRBJ1-2, with D perhaps matching TRBD1 (5 bases). Trimming stripped 2 bases from V and 8 bases from J, with 15 bases between. The germline gives CDR1 SNHLY, CDR2 FYNNEI. The CDR3 sequence is 14 residues long. CDR3 region: CASSEFRGASGYTF. CDR3 coding DNA: TGTGCCAGCAGTGAATTTAGGGGCGCCTCGGGCTACACCTTC.

V gene TRBV4-1 combines with J gene TRBJ2-1; tentatively, D is TRBD1 (6 bases). The CDR3 runs 17 residues. V gave up 0 bases and J gave up 3 bases, with 15 bases separating them. Germline-derived CDR1 and CDR2 are MGHRA and YSYEKL. The CDR3: CASSQEWTAANYNEQFF. The CDR3, as DNA: TGCGCCAGCAGCCAAGAGTGGACAGCGGCAAACTACAATGAGCAGTTCTTC.

This sequence joins TRBV5-1 and TRBJ1-1; 8 bases map to TRBD1. V gave up 4 bases and J gave up 0 bases; unmatched junction bases: 5. Germline-derived CDR1 and CDR2 are SGHRS and YFSETQ. The CDR3 runs to 15 residues. The DNA of the CDR3 is TGCGCCAGCAGCACCGGGACAGGAATGAACACTGAAGCTTTCTTT. This translates into CASSTGTGMNTEAFF.

The chain links TRBV4-1 to TRBJ1-2; D remains ambiguous. V lost 3 bases and J 3 bases, leaving 11 bases between the germline ends. This CDR3 has 14 residues. CDR1 MGHRA and CDR2 YSYEKL come from the germline V gene. CDR3 sequence: CASSQGRMDYGYTF. CDR3 bases: TGCGCCAGCAGCCAGGGCCGTATGGACTATGGCTACACCTTC.

The CDR3 bases are TGTGCCAGCAGTAGTCCTACAGGGGCGAACTATGGCTACACCTTC. Residues: CASSSPTGANYGYTF. J is TRBJ1-2 and V is TRBV7-8; 7 nucleotides line up with TRBD1. This CDR3 spans 15 amino acids. Germline-derived CDR1 and CDR2 are SGHVS and FQNEAQ. J was trimmed by 2 bases and V by 6 bases; bases with no gene match: 9.

The rearrangement uses TRBV14 and TRBJ1-2; no definite D call. V was trimmed by 1 base and J by 4 bases, leaving 10 bases between them. From germline, CDR1 is SGHDN and CDR2 FVKESK. This CDR3 has 14 amino acids. As DNA, the CDR3 is TGTGCCAGCAGCCAAGCCTTGACGGGCTATGGCTACACCTTC. Amino acid sequence: CASSQALTGYGYTF. The full variable domain, in which reference TRBV14 and TRBJ1-2 provide the parts outside the CDR3, is EAGVTQFPSHSVIEKGQTVTLRCDPISGHDNLYWYRRVMGKEIKFLLHFVKESKQDESGMPNNRFLAERTGGTYSTLKVQPAELEDSGVYFCASSQALTGYGYTFGSGTRLTVV.

The chain links TRBV10-2 to TRBJ1-2; no definite D call. Germline V lookup: CDR1 WSHSY, CDR2 SAAADI. The CDR3 runs to 16 residues. Trimming removed 3 bases from V and 0 bases from J, with 14 bases in between. In DNA form, the CDR3 reads TGCGCCAGCAGTGACGAGGTTTTCGAAGCTAACTATGGCTACACCTTC. Translating gives CASSDEVFEANYGYTF.

This chain connects TRBV19 to TRBJ2-2, with D possibly being TRBD1 (5 bases). The CDR3 sequence is 14 residues long. The V end lost 3 bases, the J end lost 4 bases, and 9 bases lay between the germline ends. Germline-derived CDR1 and CDR2 are LNHDA and SQIVND (reference sequence). The CDR3 DNA is TGTGCCAGTAGTATTACAGGACGCACCGGGGAGCTGTTTTTT. It specifies CASSITGRTGELFF.

This chain uses TRBV10-3 with TRBJ2-5; D is perhaps TRBD2 (6 bases). Trimming pared 2 bases from V and 10 bases from J, leaving 11 bases between. The CDR3 is made up of 12 amino acids. Germline lookup yields CDR1 ENHRY and CDR2 SYGVKD. The CDR3 bases are TGTGCCATCAGTGAGGAGGAGGGAGACCAGTACTTC. Amino acid sequence: CAISEEEGDQYF.

The V call is TRBV19, the J call TRBJ1-5; tentative D call: TRBD1 (5 bases). CDR1 and CDR2 from the germline V gene are LNHDA and SQIVND (reference sequence). Between the trimmed V and J ends, which lost 4 bases and 5 bases, there was a span of 15 bases. The CDR3 has 15 residues. The CDR3 reads CASSTPQEWDQPQHF. The CDR3 region has the DNA TGTGCCAGTAGTACACCACAGGAATGGGATCAGCCCCAGCATTTT. The variable domain in full, completed from reference TRBV19 and TRBJ1-5, reads DGGITQSPKYLFRKEGQNVTLSCEQNLNHDAMYWYRQDPGQGLRLIYYSQIVNDFQKGDIAEGYSVSREKKESFPLTVTSAQKNPTAFYLCASSTPQEWDQPQHFGDGTRLSIL.

The V call is TRBV7-2, the J call TRBJ2-1; D is possibly TRBD1 (6 bases). The CDR3 totals 13 residues. The V and J ends lost 5 bases and 4 bases respectively, with 9 bases between them. The germline V gene encodes CDR1 SGHTA and CDR2 FQGNSA. CDR3 residues: CASSTQGYNEQFF. Written as DNA, the CDR3 is TGTGCCAGCAGCACCCAGGGGTACAATGAGCAGTTCTTC. The variable domain in full, completed from reference TRBV7-2 and TRBJ2-1, reads GAGVSQSPSNKVTEKGKDVELRCDPISGHTALYWYRQSLGQGLEFLIYFQGNSAPDKSGLPSDRFSAERTGGSVSTLTIQRTQQEDSAVYLCASSTQGYNEQFFGPGTRLTVL.

The count of this clone is one. This rearrangement joins TRBV7-2 to TRBJ1-1, with D tentatively TRBD1 (5 bases). CDR1 SGHTA and CDR2 FQGNSA come from the germline V gene. With 3 bases removed from V and 6 bases from J, the gap between germline ends came to 8 bases. CDR3 length: 12 residues. The CDR3 loop reads CASSFPGPEAFF. As DNA, the CDR3 is TGTGCCAGCAGCTTTCCAGGGCCTGAAGCTTTCTTT.

V is TRBV10-1 and J is TRBJ1-2; TRBD1 matches 10 bases. From germline, CDR1 is WNHNN and CDR2 SYGVQD (reference sequence). V trimming: 6 bases; J trimming: 8 bases; junction bases outside the gene matches: 6. The CDR3 runs 13 residues. CDR3 region: CASSRDRGAGYTF. The CDR3 coding sequence is TGCGCCAGCAGCCGGGACAGGGGCGCGGGCTACACCTTC.

This chain uses TRBV11-3 with TRBJ1-1, with D possibly being TRBD1 (5 bases). Germline V lookup: CDR1 SGHNT, CDR2 YENEEA. With 4 bases removed from V and 4 bases from J, the gap between germline ends came to 10 bases. The CDR3 runs 13 residues. As DNA, the CDR3 is TGTGCCAGCAGCTCCGGGAGGGGCACTGAAGCTTTCTTT. Amino acid sequence: CASSSGRGTEAFF.

The CDR3 DNA is TGTGCCAGCAGCTCGGGACAGGGCGGCAATGAGCAGTTCTTC. Its protein product is CASSSGQGGNEQFF. The chain joins TRBV2 to TRBJ2-1; 9 nucleotides match TRBD1. This CDR3 is 14 amino acids long. CDR1 is SNHLY, CDR2 FYNNEI, per germline. With V trimmed by 6 bases and J by 6 bases, 6 bases remained unmatched.

The rearrangement uses TRBV3-1 (or the pseudogene TRBV3-2) and TRBJ2-2; 9 nucleotides align to TRBD2. Germline values: CDR1 LGHDT, CDR2 YNNKEL (reference sequence). Trimming at V came to 4 bases and at J to 4 bases, leaving 4 bases not matched to a gene. CDR3 length: 15 residues. CDR3: CASSPRGRATGELFF. The DNA of the CDR3 is TGTGCCAGCAGCCCCCGCGGGAGGGCCACCGGGGAGCTGTTTTTT.

V and J are TRBV12-3 or TRBV12-4 and TRBJ1-2; D is perhaps TRBD1 (5 bases). Trimming took 5 bases from V and 13 from J, leaving 17 bases between them. The CDR3 extends over 12 amino acids. CDR3 loop: CASSRGGGFVTF. CDR3 bases: TGTGCCAGCAGTCGCGGGGGAGGGTTTGTCACCTTC.